The 21 T cell receptor beta chains listed next were all sequenced from one sample in a study of early T cells in non-severe SARS-CoV-2 infection. TCRdb ran MiXCR on the 5' RACE reads and lists one entry per CDR3 protein. The table has 25,000 to 35,000 distinct CDR3 sequences, 6.6% seen once. Specimen: whole blood. Receptors were obtained from an adult who was a healthcare worker with PCR-confirmed SARS-CoV-2 infection or an uninfected control (not recorded which).

This clonotype was counted ten times or more. V gene TRBV5-1 combines with J gene TRBJ2-5; 8 bases match TRBD1. Germline assignment: CDR1 SGHRS and CDR2 YFSETQ. The CDR3 length is 15 residues. Unmatched junction bases numbered 9, after V lost 5 bases and J lost 3 bases. Written as DNA, the CDR3 is TGCGCCAGCAGACCAGGGGGCGCTCGGGAAGAGACCCAGTACTTC. Translating it yields CASRPGGAREETQYF.

The sample holds a few counts of this clonotype. The V call is TRBV6-5, the J call TRBJ2-7; 8 bases are a match to TRBD1. Unmatched junction bases numbered 7, after V lost 4 bases and J lost 2 bases. There are 15 residues in the CDR3. The germline gives CDR1 MNHEY, CDR2 SVGAGI. DNA of the CDR3: TGTGCCAGCAGTTTCGGACAGGGATGGACCTACGAGCAGTACTTC. It codes for CASSFGQGWTYEQYF.

This clonotype occurred many times. The chain is built from TRBV6-1 and TRBJ1-5; tentative D call: TRBD1 (5 bases). The V end lost 10 bases, the J end lost 10 bases, and 17 bases lay between the germline ends. Germline V lookup: CDR1 MNHNS, CDR2 SASEGT. The CDR3 contains 12 residues. In nucleotides, the CDR3 is TGTGCCACCGGACATGCGGTAACACCCCAGCATTTT. This gives the protein CATGHAVTPQHF.

The chain has TRBV7-6 and TRBJ2-7; 13 bases agree with TRBD2. Trimming took 5 bases from V and 4 from J; bases not matched to a gene: 2. The CDR3 is 14 amino acids. The germline V gene encodes CDR1 SGHVS and CDR2 FNYEAQ. CDR3 coding DNA: TGTGCCAGCAGCCGGGGACTAGCGGGATACGAGCAGTACTTC. Translation: CASSRGLAGYEQYF.

This clonotype occurred many times. The chain employs TRBV20-1 and TRBJ2-1; 13 bases map to TRBD2. Trimming at V came to 6 bases and at J to 1 base, leaving 21 bases not matched to a gene. Germline CDR1 and CDR2: DFQATT and SNEGSKA (reference sequence). The CDR3 spans 21 residues. The CDR3 loop is CSAKRSYWTSGRERSYNEQFF. DNA for the CDR3: TGCAGTGCCAAGAGGTCATACTGGACTAGCGGGAGAGAGCGATCCTACAATGAGCAGTTCTTC.

This clonotype showed up many times. The chain employs TRBV20-1 and TRBJ2-7; TRBD1 matches 7 bases. The germline CDR1 and CDR2 sequences are DFQATT and SNEGSKA (reference sequence). The CDR3 length is 14 residues. Losses at the gene ends were 3 bases for V and 3 bases for J; bases not matched to a gene: 8. CDR3 in DNA: TGCAGTGCTAGTCGGGCAGGGGGTATCTACGAGCAGTACTTC. Residues: CSASRAGGIYEQYF.

This clonotype was observed at least ten times. CDR3 sequence: CASSLAEASDTQYF. In nucleotides, the CDR3 is TGTGCCAGCAGCTTAGCGGAGGCTTCAGATACGCAGTATTTT. The chain carries TRBV7-9 and TRBJ2-3; possibly TRBD2 for D (5 bases). With 0 bases removed from V and 4 bases from J, the gap between germline ends came to 8 bases. Germline V gene lookup returns CDR1 SEHNR and CDR2 FQNEAQ (reference sequence). CDR3 length: 14 amino acids.

This clonotype was detected many times. The genes are TRBV5-1 and TRBJ1-1; 11 bases line up with TRBD1. Germline loops: CDR1 SGHRS, CDR2 YFSETQ. Trimming at V came to 6 bases and at J to 5 bases, leaving 6 bases not matched to a gene. CDR3 size: 14 residues. The CDR3 protein is CASTLGTGGTEAFF. The CDR3 DNA follows: TGCGCCAGCACCCTAGGGACAGGGGGGACTGAAGCTTTCTTT.

This clonotype was picked up many times. This rearrangement joins TRBV6-1 to TRBJ2-7, with 10 bases that match TRBD2. The length of the CDR3 is 17 residues. V trimming: 7 bases; J trimming: 0 bases; junction bases outside the gene matches: 12. The germline V gene has CDR1 MNHNS and CDR2 SASEGT. CDR3 amino acids: CASKEPLAGVISYEQYF. For the CDR3, the DNA is TGTGCCAGCAAAGAGCCTCTAGCGGGAGTAATCTCCTACGAGCAGTACTTC.

In this sample, this clonotype turned up many times. The chain has TRBV20-1 and TRBJ2-7; 10 nucleotides align to TRBD2. The CDR3 runs to 13 residues. The trim removed 5 bases at V and 0 bases at J, leaving 1 base unmatched. Germline V gene sequence: CDR1 DFQATT, CDR2 SNEGSKA (reference sequence). DNA of the CDR3: TGCAGTGCTTCTAGCGGGAGCTCCTACGAGCAGTACTTC. As protein: CSASSGSSYEQYF.

This clonotype has ten or more counts. The chain is built from TRBV10-3 and TRBJ2-7; the D gene could be TRBD1 or TRBD2 (5 bases each). Germline loops: CDR1 ENHRY, CDR2 SYGVKD. This CDR3 contains 11 residues. Trimming stripped 3 bases from V and 9 bases from J, with 9 bases between. CDR3 region: CAISDRGPQYF. DNA for the CDR3: TGTGCCATCAGTGACCGGGGCCCGCAGTACTTC.

The table lists this clonotype with a few counts. The V call is TRBV5-6, the J call TRBJ2-7, with 10 bases fitting TRBD1. The V gene's germline CDR1 is SGHDT and CDR2 YYEEEE. V lost 4 bases to trimming and J lost 2 bases; unmatched junction nucleotides: 18. CDR3 length equals 19 residues. DNA for the CDR3: TGTGCCAGCAGCCCGATTCCCTTTTTTGGCGGACAGGGGGCCTACGAGCAGTACTTC. Encoded protein: CASSPIPFFGGQGAYEQYF.

Many counts were recorded for this clonotype. The rearrangement joins TRBV7-8 to TRBJ1-1; 8 bases are shared with TRBD1. This CDR3 is 18 amino acids long. Germline loops: CDR1 SGHVS, CDR2 FQNEAQ. V lost 2 bases to trimming and J lost 3 bases; unmatched junction nucleotides: 14. For the CDR3, the DNA is TGTGCCAGCAGCTTATTACGGGGGCAGGGGGCGAGGCACACTGAAGCTTTCTTT. Its protein product is CASSLLRGQGARHTEAFF.

This clonotype has a count of ten or more. The rearrangement joins TRBV20-1 to TRBJ2-6; a weak D match, TRBD1 (6 bases). Germline V gives CDR1 DFQATT, CDR2 SNEGSKA (reference sequence). Trimming pared 3 bases from V and 0 bases from J, leaving 18 bases between. There are 18 residues in the CDR3. CDR3 residues: CSASTGMGARSGANVLTF. CDR3 sequence (DNA): TGCAGTGCTAGTACGGGGATGGGGGCTCGCTCTGGGGCCAACGTCCTGACTTTC.

The table lists this clonotype with a few counts. This chain joins TRBV12-3 or TRBV12-4 and TRBJ1-2; D not resolved. V was trimmed by 5 bases and J by 4 bases, leaving 11 bases between them. The CDR3 consists of 13 residues. This CDR3 reads CASSQRTTYGYTF. In DNA, the CDR3 is TGTGCCAGCAGTCAACGGACCACCTATGGCTACACCTTC.

The rearrangement links TRBV5-4 to TRBJ2-7; the D gene is possibly TRBD2 (6 bases). Trimming pared 2 bases from V and 1 base from J, leaving 16 bases between. The length of the CDR3 is 16 residues. Germline V CDR1 and CDR2: SGHNT, YYREEE (reference sequence). This CDR3 is CASSFLGGKASYEQYF. In DNA form, the CDR3 reads TGTGCCAGCAGCTTCCTGGGCGGGAAAGCTTCCTACGAGCAGTACTTC.

This clonotype was observed many times. The chain uses TRBV6-6 and TRBJ1-1; no clear D gene. Looked up from germline, CDR1 is MNHNY and CDR2 is SVGAGI (reference sequence). This CDR3 contains 11 residues. The V gene lost 4 bases and the J gene lost 9 bases, with 9 bases spanning the gap. This CDR3 reads CASSLDRQAFF. CDR3 sequence (DNA): TGTGCCAGCAGTTTGGATCGACAAGCTTTCTTT.

This clonotype was seen repeatedly, ten times or more. The chain has TRBV7-2 and TRBJ1-2, with 7 bases matching TRBD1. Germline-derived CDR1 and CDR2 are SGHTA and FQGNSA. The CDR3 is made up of 14 amino acids. Unmatched junction bases numbered 6, after V lost 4 bases and J lost 4 bases. CDR3 in DNA: TGTGCCAGCAGCTACACCCCAGGGGGCTATGGCTACACCTTC. Residues: CASSYTPGGYGYTF.

This clonotype has a count of ten or more. This sequence joins TRBV24-1 and TRBJ2-1, with D unresolved. Trimming pared 2 bases from V and 4 bases from J, leaving 14 bases between. This CDR3 is built from 16 residues. CDR1 and CDR2 (germline): KGHDR, SFDVKD. The chain's CDR3 is CATSDYSGKSYNEQFF. The CDR3 DNA is TGTGCCACCAGTGATTATTCGGGCAAGTCGTACAATGAGCAGTTCTTC.

This clonotype was picked up many times. V gene TRBV9 combines with J gene TRBJ2-1, with a weak D call TRBD2 (5 bases). This CDR3 spans 14 amino acids. Trimming removed 1 base from V and 8 bases from J, with 13 bases in between. Germline loops: CDR1 SGDLS, CDR2 YYNGEE. This CDR3 reads CASSVLATQDEQFF. CDR3 DNA sequence: TGTGCCAGCAGCGTACTAGCCACGCAGGATGAGCAGTTCTTC.

The table lists this clonotype with a few counts. The chain couples TRBV24-1 to TRBJ2-1; 7 bases fit TRBD1. From germline, CDR1 is KGHDR and CDR2 SFDVKD. This CDR3 comprises 14 residues. V was pared by 6 bases and J by 8 bases, with 9 bases of the junction left unmatched. In DNA form, the CDR3 reads TGTGCCACCAGTCCCACAGGGGTTTGGCATGAGCAGTTCTTC. The encoded protein is CATSPTGVWHEQFF.